This is a list of T cell receptor beta chains from one sample in a study of response to subunit inactivated influenza vaccine. TCRdb called the RT-PCR reads again in MiXCR, with one record for every CDR3 protein. The table records hundreds of thousands of distinct CDR3 sequences, over 9.5% of them present only once. Sequencing was performed on PBMCs from blood, taken on the day of vaccination. Every receptor here comes from a man in his forties or fifties who received an inactivated influenza vaccine. The CDR3 runs from the conserved cysteine through the conserved F or W. Fields, in order: V gene, J gene, D gene, clone size, CDR3 protein, CDR3 DNA. The D gene is left open where the match is weak. Clone size is stated in some rows and not others, as once, few, many or a class when expanded.

TRBV7-6	TRBJ2-7	TRBD2	few	CASSLEGLNEQYF	TGTGCCAGCAGCTTAGAGGGACTAAACGAGCAGTACTTC
TRBV28	TRBJ2-3	TRBD2	NA	CASSLSGRAYTDTQYF	TGTGCCAGCAGTTTATCGGGGAGGGCCTACACAGATACGCAGTATTTT
TRBV5-5	TRBJ2-5	NA	few	CASSGVGTQYF	TGTGCCAGCAGCGGGGTTGGGACCCAGTACTTC
TRBV7-2	TRBJ2-1	TRBD2	few	CASSFWPSGHNEQFF	TGTGCCAGCAGCTTTTGGCCTAGCGGTCACAATGAGCAGTTCTTC
TRBV20-1	TRBJ2-2	TRBD2	few	CSARTSGRYTGELFF	TGCAGTGCACGAACTAGCGGGAGGTACACCGGGGAGCTGTTTTTT
TRBV2	TRBJ2-1	TRBD2	NA	CASSSLAVWGEGRNEQFF	TGTGCCAGCAGCTCACTAGCGGTGTGGGGGGAGGGCCGTAATGAGCAGTTCTTC
TRBV5-1	TRBJ2-7	NA	NA	CASSKDSSYEQYF	TGCGCCAGCAGCAAAGACAGCTCCTACGAGCAGTACTTC
TRBV9	TRBJ1-2	NA	once	CASSPRNSVYGYTF	TGTGCCAGCAGCCCCCGGAACAGCGTCTATGGCTACACCTTC
TRBV6-2/TRBV6-3	TRBJ2-5	NA	NA	CASSYPTTALFQETQYF	TGTGCCAGCAGTTACCCTACGACGGCTTTATTTCAGGAGACCCAGTACTTC
TRBV15	TRBJ1-3	TRBD1	few	CATSRSIIQGSGNTIYF	TGTGCCACCAGCAGATCGATTATACAGGGGTCTGGAAACACCATATATTTT
TRBV27	TRBJ1-6	TRBD1	NA	CASSSTGGANSPLHF	TGTGCCAGCAGTTCGACAGGGGGGGCGAATTCACCCCTCCACTTT
TRBV25-1	TRBJ2-3	NA	NA	CASSVPRVAASTDTQYF	TGTGCTAGCAGTGTGCCCCGCGTGGCGGCTAGCACAGATACGCAGTATTTT
TRBV19	TRBJ1-6	NA	NA	CASSMSRRSSPLHF	TGTGCCAGTAGTATGAGTAGGCGGAGTTCACCCCTCCACTTT
TRBV19	TRBJ1-5	NA	few	CASSGRRNQPQHF	TGTGCCAGTTCGGGACGACGCAATCAGCCCCAGCATTTT
TRBV12-3/TRBV12-4	TRBJ2-1	NA	NA	CASSLGARRSYNEQFF	TGTGCCAGCAGTTTAGGGGCTAGACGCTCCTACAATGAGCAGTTCTTC
TRBV12-3/TRBV12-4	TRBJ2-7	NA	many	CASSLLGAGEQYF	TGTGCCAGCAGTTTATTGGGGGCAGGTGAGCAGTACTTC
TRBV20-1	TRBJ2-1	TRBD2	few	CSAISGAGVGEQFF	TGCAGTGCGATAAGCGGGGCGGGGGTCGGTGAGCAGTTCTTC
TRBV15	TRBJ2-7	NA	few	CATSRQGTTYEQYF	TGTGCCACCAGCAGACAGGGGACGACCTACGAGCAGTACTTC
TRBV12-3/TRBV12-4	TRBJ1-6	NA	many	CASSLMSVGNSPLHF	TGTGCCAGCAGTTTAATGTCAGTGGGTAATTCACCCCTCCACTTT
TRBV5-1	TRBJ2-2	NA	many	CASSLGPGRTNTGELFF	TGCGCCAGCAGCTTGGGACCGGGACGGACGAACACCGGGGAGCTGTTTTTT
TRBV2	TRBJ1-1	NA	few	CASSVQGLGTEAFF	TGTGCCAGCAGTGTACAGGGTCTAGGAACTGAAGCTTTCTTT
TRBV12-3/TRBV12-4	TRBJ2-1	TRBD2	few	CASTGGGGSRNEQFF	TGTGCCAGCACCGGGGGGGGGGGATCCCGCAATGAGCAGTTCTTC
TRBV29-1	TRBJ2-5	NA	many	CSVDAGLETQYF	TGCAGCGTTGATGCAGGGCTGGAGACCCAGTACTTC
TRBV20-1	TRBJ2-3	NA	many	CSARDRWAHGADTQYF	TGCAGTGCTAGAGATAGGTGGGCACACGGCGCAGATACGCAGTATTTT
TRBV3-1	TRBJ2-2	NA	NA	CASSHPYTGELFF	TGTGCCAGCAGCCACCCTTACACCGGGGAGCTGTTTTTT
TRBV5-1	TRBJ2-3	NA	few	CASSPDQADTQYF	TGCGCCAGCAGCCCGGACCAAGCAGATACGCAGTATTTT
TRBV20-1	TRBJ2-3	TRBD2	NA	CSASGLAGGGRDTQYF	TGCAGTGCTTCCGGACTAGCGGGGGGAGGTAGAGATACGCAGTATTTT
TRBV15	TRBJ2-1	NA	few	CATSRQEAGRNEQFF	TGTGCCACCAGCAGACAGGAGGCAGGGAGAAATGAGCAGTTCTTC
TRBV15	TRBJ2-7	TRBD1	few	CATSRDLRTGGHEQYF	TGTGCCACCAGCAGGGACCTGCGGACAGGGGGTCACGAGCAGTACTTC
TRBV7-3	TRBJ2-1	TRBD1	NA	CASSVDRGDEQFF	TGTGCCAGCAGCGTGGACAGGGGCGATGAGCAGTTCTTC
TRBV7-2	TRBJ2-5	NA	NA	CASSLYRAGGTQYF	TGTGCCAGCAGCTTATACAGAGCGGGTGGGACCCAGTACTTC
TRBV4-1	TRBJ2-7	NA	NA	CASRLRDQTSYEQYF	TGCGCCAGCAGGCTCAGGGACCAAACTTCCTACGAGCAGTACTTC
TRBV6-6	TRBJ1-2	NA	few	CASRGEGAYGYTF	TGTGCCAGCAGGGGGGAGGGTGCCTATGGCTACACCTTC
TRBV21-1	TRBJ2-5	NA	many	CASSKRGAMSETQYF	TGTGCCAGCAGCAAAAGGGGCGCCATGAGTGAGACCCAGTACTTC
TRBV6-5	TRBJ2-7	NA	few	CASSYSKDHTGKLYEQYF	TGTGCCAGCAGTTACTCGAAGGATCACACAGGGAAGCTCTACGAGCAGTACTTC
TRBV11-2	TRBJ2-2	NA	NA	CASSFMDTGELFF	TGTGCCAGCAGCTTTATGGACACCGGGGAGCTGTTTTTT
TRBV20-1	TRBJ2-1	TRBD2	NA	CSAAGTSGDGPHYNEQFF	TGCAGTGCTGCAGGGACTAGCGGGGACGGACCCCACTACAATGAGCAGTTCTTC
TRBV4-2	TRBJ2-3	NA	NA	CASSQDPSGNTDTQYF	TGTGCCAGCAGCCAAGATCCCTCAGGGAACACAGATACGCAGTATTTT
TRBV5-1	TRBJ1-4	NA	few	CASSIPGQAKSWNEKLFF	TGCGCCAGCAGCATACCGGGACAAGCGAAATCTTGGAATGAAAAACTGTTTTTT
TRBV20-1	TRBJ2-1	TRBD2	few	CSARVRAGATYNEQFF	TGCAGTGCTAGGGTTCGAGCGGGGGCAACCTACAATGAGCAGTTCTTC
TRBV18	TRBJ2-1	TRBD2	NA	CASSPPAGTISYNEQFF	TGTGCCAGCTCACCACCGGCTGGGACTATCTCCTACAATGAGCAGTTCTTC
TRBV9	TRBJ2-2	NA	few	CASSVDATSNTGELFF	TGTGCCAGCAGCGTAGATGCGACTTCGAACACCGGGGAGCTGTTTTTT
TRBV11-2	TRBJ1-2	NA	NA	CASSPTPLYGYTF	TGTGCCAGCAGTCCCACGCCCCTCTATGGCTACACCTTC
TRBV11-2	TRBJ2-7	NA	NA	CASSYHAEVEQYF	TGTGCCAGCAGCTACCACGCTGAGGTGGAGCAGTACTTC
TRBV7-9	TRBJ2-2	TRBD2	NA	CASSLRREVTGELFF	TGTGCCAGCAGCTTACGGCGGGAGGTCACCGGGGAGCTGTTTTTT
TRBV18	TRBJ1-1	NA	NA	CASSRQAEAFF	TGTGCCAGCTCTCGACAAGCTGAAGCTTTCTTT
TRBV13	TRBJ2-7	TRBD2	NA	CASSQRPAGESYEQYF	TGTGCCAGCAGCCAAAGACCGGCGGGAGAATCCTACGAGCAGTACTTC
TRBV20-1	TRBJ2-7	NA	few	CSARVGDTSYEQYF	TGCAGTGCTAGAGTGGGGGACACCTCCTACGAGCAGTACTTC
TRBV7-2	TRBJ2-1	TRBD2	NA	CASSFAGGRISEQFF	TGTGCCAGCAGCTTTGCGGGGGGCCGTATCAGTGAGCAGTTCTTC
TRBV15	TRBJ2-1	TRBD2	few	CATSSGGLGEIGQFF	TGTGCCACCAGCAGCGGCGGACTAGGGGAAATTGGGCAGTTCTTC
TRBV27	TRBJ1-6	NA	NA	CASSSQMGRRSPLHF	TGTGCCAGCAGTTCCCAAATGGGGCGACGTTCACCCCTCCACTTT
TRBV11-2	TRBJ2-6	TRBD1	many	CASSLVLRIRDRNSGANVLTF	TGTGCCAGCAGCTTAGTACTAAGGATTCGGGACAGAAACTCTGGGGCCAACGTCCTGACTTTC
TRBV6-2/TRBV6-3	TRBJ2-5	NA	NA	CASSYSPGMETQYF	TGTGCCAGCAGTTACTCGCCAGGGATGGAGACCCAGTACTTC
TRBV5-1	TRBJ1-2	NA	NA	CASSLGGRDVTYTF	TGCGCCAGCAGCTTGGGAGGCAGGGACGTGACATACACCTTC
TRBV7-9	TRBJ2-3	TRBD2	NA	CASSTRTSGNRTDTQYF	TGTGCCAGCAGCACCCGGACTAGCGGGAACCGCACAGATACGCAGTATTTT